This TCR beta chain originates from a study of blood T cells in healthy people across ages. This clonotype was observed a few times. Primers used in a second PCR of about 7 to 11 cycles were a sample-barcoded 5' primer and a J-beta primer mix. TCRdb reanalysed the 5' RACE reads using MiXCR and keeps one entry per CDR3 protein. The profile covers some 1.6 million distinct CDR3 sequences, with around 36% appearing a single time and 11% taken by the ten largest. Per sample, extraction of total RNA gave at least 6 micrograms in every case. V dropped 2 bases and J dropped 1 base, with 13 bases sitting between them. The CDR3 extends over 16 amino acids. Per the germline V gene, CDR1 is WSHSY and CDR2 is SAAADI.

Sequencing input: blood. This receptor was identified in a woman in her twenties or thirties in good health. The V and J genes are TRBV10-2 and TRBJ2-3, with TRBD2 as a possible D gene (5 bases). CDR3 nucleotide sequence: TGCGCCAGCAGTGAGCCCCAAAGCGGTCGCACAGATACGCAGTATTTT. It encodes CASSEPQSGRTDTQYF.